This T cell receptor (beta chain) was sequenced in a study of shared clonotypes between healthy human individuals. In the study overall: Per-donor plates numbered three CD4 naive, three CD4 memory, two CD8 naive and one CD8 memory. Study-level results: Across a few donors, naive CD4 shared roughly 5%, naive CD8 over 3%, memory CD4 about 2.5%, memory CD8 0.4%.

With regard to this clone: Its antigen is undetermined.

Genomic DNA from each subset was divided evenly over several immunoSEQ plates. Using immunoSEQ multiplex PCR, the repertoire was profiled, and TCRdb retains in-frame clones only, with some absent. The sample has approximately 1,000,000 clones, roughly 80% seen once. The receptor's source is a man in his late teens or twenties in good health. Some clones in this sample may be carry-over from other donors' samples. The sample comprised memory CD4+ T cells from PBMCs. The subset is: CD45RA-negative fraction.

CDR3 region: CASSEWDAQYF. CDR3 in DNA: TGTGCCAGCAGTGAATGGGACGCCCAGTACTTC. This chain connects TRBV25-1 to TRBJ2-5, with D tentatively TRBD1 or TRBD2 (5 bases each). The germline V gene has CDR1 MGHDK and CDR2 SYGVNS. V gave up 1 base and J gave up 9 bases, with 6 bases separating them. This CDR3 is built from 11 residues. Full variable domain (remainder filled in from reference TRBV25-1 and TRBJ2-5): EADIYQTPRYLVIGTGKKITLECSQTMGHDKMYWYQQDPGMELHLIHYSYGVNSTEKGDLSSESTVSRIRTEHFPLTLESARPSHTSQYLCASSEWDAQYFGPGTRLLVL.